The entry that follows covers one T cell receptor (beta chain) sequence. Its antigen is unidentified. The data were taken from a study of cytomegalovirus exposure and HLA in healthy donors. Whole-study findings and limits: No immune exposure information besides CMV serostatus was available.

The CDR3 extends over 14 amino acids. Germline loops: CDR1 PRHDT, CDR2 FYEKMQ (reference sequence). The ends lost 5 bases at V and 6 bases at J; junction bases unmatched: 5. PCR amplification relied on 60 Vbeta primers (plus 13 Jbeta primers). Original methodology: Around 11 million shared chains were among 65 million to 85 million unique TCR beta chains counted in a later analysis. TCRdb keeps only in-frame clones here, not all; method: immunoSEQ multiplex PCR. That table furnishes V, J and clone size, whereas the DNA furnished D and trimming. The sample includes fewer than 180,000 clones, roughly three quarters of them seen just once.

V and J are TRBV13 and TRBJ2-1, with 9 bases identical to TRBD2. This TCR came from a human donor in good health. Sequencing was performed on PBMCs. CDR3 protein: CASSPGLASNEQFF. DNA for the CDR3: TGTGCCAGCAGCCCCGGACTAGCGAGCAATGAGCAGTTCTTC.